One TCR beta chain is described in this entry. What it binds is not known. The sample is drawn from a study of OX40 agonist ivuxolimab in advanced cancers. As for the study in general: Treatment of patients was with ivuxolimab, an agonistic anti-OX40 (CD134) antibody.

Study-level findings and limits: Expanded clones tended on average to be more numerous among CD8+ T cells than CD4+. Some patients without response likewise showed low normalized clonal expansion.

V was shortened by 1 base and J by 7 bases, with 12 bases between the two germline ends. Per germline, CDR1 SGHVS and CDR2 FQNEAQ. This CDR3 has 14 residues. The protocol was immunoSEQ multiplex PCR, while the TCRdb copy is restricted to in-frame clones and leaves out a portion. The repertoire has about 70,000 clones, over 75% of them found once; the top ten carry roughly 4.7%. Specimen: CD4+ or CD8+ T cells sorted from blood, collected in a trial of the OX40 agonist ivuxolimab. The chain carries TRBV7-8 and TRBJ2-3, with D maybe TRBD1 (5 bases). The receptor was isolated from an adult with an advanced solid tumor such as melanoma, head and neck, liver or kidney cancer. The DNA of the CDR3 is TGTGCCAGCAGCTTAGGGTTCAGGGATTATACGCAGTATTTT. This gives the protein CASSLGFRDYTQYF.